Below, 32 T cell receptor beta chains from the same sample are listed, as sequenced in a study of OX40 agonist ivuxolimab in advanced cancers. The table came from immunoSEQ multiplex PCR; TCRdb's copy has only in-frame clones and leaves some out. The sample shows more than 75,000 clones, under 90% of them seen only once. The source material was CD4+ or CD8+ T cells sorted from blood, sampled in a trial of the OX40 agonist ivuxolimab. The source is an adult with an advanced solid tumor such as melanoma, head and neck, liver or kidney cancer.

V and J are TRBV5-8 and TRBJ2-7; perhaps D is TRBD1 or TRBD2 (6 bases each). Trimming left V 5 bases short and J 2 bases short, with 17 bases between. Germline V gene data show CDR1 as SGHTS and CDR2 as YDEGEE. The CDR3 consists of 15 residues. This CDR3 is CASRLWGARPYEQYF. CDR3 in DNA: TGTGCCAGCAGGTTGTGGGGGGCGAGGCCCTACGAGCAGTACTTC.

V and J are TRBV9 and TRBJ2-3; possibly TRBD1 for D (5 bases). The ends were cut back, 2 bases at V and 0 bases at J, with 10 bases in the middle. This CDR3 is built from 15 residues. Germline loops: CDR1 SGDLS, CDR2 YYNGEE. For the CDR3, the DNA is TGTGCCAGCAGCGTCGGTAGGGGAAGCACAGATACGCAGTATTTT. It translates to CASSVGRGSTDTQYF.

This sequence joins TRBV11-2 and TRBJ2-3, with D hard to call. The CDR3 is 13 amino acids. CDR1 and CDR2 (germline): SGHAT, FQNNGV. Deletions cut 5 bases from V and 5 bases from J, with 11 bases between. For the CDR3, the DNA is TGTGCCAGCAGCCCCCGGGCCCAAGATACGCAGTATTTT. Translating it yields CASSPRAQDTQYF.

J is TRBJ1-2 and V is TRBV27; D gene uncertain. This CDR3 spans 14 amino acids. Germline V CDR1 and CDR2: MNHEY, SMNVEV (reference sequence). V shed 2 bases and J shed 5 bases, with 12 bases lying between them. CDR3 sequence: CASSLDPSGYGYTF. DNA for the CDR3: TGTGCCAGCAGTTTAGACCCCTCGGGATATGGCTACACCTTC.

The gene calls are TRBV27 and TRBJ2-3, with TRBD2 as a possible D gene (6 bases). The CDR3 covers 14 residues. V was shortened by 3 bases and J by 4 bases, with 11 bases between the two germline ends. Germline V gives CDR1 MNHEY, CDR2 SMNVEV (reference sequence). The CDR3 reads CASSLGLSADTQYF. The CDR3 DNA reads TGTGCCAGCAGTTTGGGACTCTCCGCAGATACGCAGTATTTT.

The chain joins TRBV12-5 to TRBJ2-3; D gene ambiguous. Germline V gives CDR1 LGHNT, CDR2 FRNRAP. The CDR3 sequence is 14 residues long. The V and J ends lost 1 base and 0 bases respectively, with 5 bases between them. CDR3 in DNA: TGTGCTAGTGGTTTGGGTCCTAGCACAGATACGCAGTATTTT. Translated, it gives CASGLGPSTDTQYF.

The J gene is TRBJ2-1, the V gene TRBV10-3; 7 positions match TRBD2. The V segment lost 0 bases and the J segment 9 bases; nucleotides outside the gene matches: 5. Germline V gene data show CDR1 as ENHRY and CDR2 as SYGVKD. The CDR3 is 14 residues long. This chain's CDR3 is CAISESGPGGEQFF. The CDR3 DNA follows: TGTGCCATCAGTGAGTCGGGCCCGGGAGGTGAGCAGTTCTTC.

This chain joins TRBV30 and TRBJ2-4; D is undetermined. The CDR3 totals 11 residues. The V end lost 5 bases, the J end lost 0 bases, and 2 bases lay between the germline ends. Germline CDR1 reads GTSNPN; CDR2 reads SVGIG (reference sequence). The CDR3 spells CAWEAKNIQYF. The CDR3 DNA follows: TGTGCCTGGGAAGCCAAAAACATTCAGTACTTC.

V usage is TRBV10-3 and J usage is TRBJ2-3; TRBD2 agrees at 7 bases. CDR1 is ENHRY, CDR2 SYGVKD, per germline. CDR3 size: 16 residues. V dropped 5 bases and J dropped 2; count of bases not matched to a gene: 10. The CDR3 here is CAISPVASGFTDTQYF. In nucleotides, the CDR3 is TGTGCCATCAGTCCCGTGGCTAGCGGTTTCACAGATACGCAGTATTTT.

V gene TRBV6-4 combines with J gene TRBJ1-1; D call uncertain. The CDR3 extends over 13 amino acids. Trimming pared 6 bases from V and 1 base from J, leaving 9 bases between. CDR1 and CDR2 (germline): MRHNA, SNTAGT. CDR3 coding DNA: TGTGCCAGCAGCCTAGGGAGGAACACTGAAGCTTTCTTT. As protein: CASSLGRNTEAFF.

This chain connects TRBV27 to TRBJ1-2; 7 bases map to TRBD1. CDR3 length equals 15 residues. V dropped 4 bases and J dropped 3; count of bases not matched to a gene: 8. Germline CDR1 is MNHEY and CDR2 is SMNVEV (reference sequence). CDR3 coding DNA: TGTGCCAGCAGTTCCCACCAACAGGGGTACTATGGCTACACCTTC. Translated: CASSSHQQGYYGYTF.

The chain uses TRBV5-6 and TRBJ2-1, with 9 bases aligning to TRBD2. The CDR3 consists of 14 residues. Trimming removed 5 bases from V and 6 bases from J; junction bases left unmatched: 6. Germline V gene lookup returns CDR1 SGHDT and CDR2 YYEEEE. CDR3 protein: CASRRPSGTNEQFF. The CDR3 region has the DNA TGTGCCAGCAGGAGGCCTAGCGGGACCAATGAGCAGTTCTTC.

This clone has more than one count but fewer than ten. The chain links TRBV6-1 to TRBJ1-1; D unclear. Trimming took 6 bases from V and 0 from J, leaving 8 bases between them. This CDR3 has 13 amino acids. Germline CDR1 and CDR2: MNHNS and SASEGT. CDR3 sequence reads: CASRRTLNTEAFF. The CDR3 nucleotides read TGTGCCAGCAGACGGACGTTGAACACTGAAGCTTTCTTT.

V is TRBV6-1 and J is TRBJ2-7; D possibly corresponds to TRBD2 (5 bases). The V end was cut by 0 bases, the J end by 4 bases, with 16 bases between. Germline CDR1 MNHNS, CDR2 SASEGT. The CDR3 runs 16 residues. CDR3 in DNA: TGTGCCAGCAGTGAAGCTCCGGCTAGCACTAAATACGAGCAGTACTTC. Translated: CASSEAPASTKYEQYF.

The gene calls are TRBV6-1 and TRBJ1-1; 10 bases match TRBD1. The J segment lost 11 bases and the V segment lost 2 bases, leaving 11 bases of the junction unmatched. Germline values: CDR1 MNHNS, CDR2 SASEGT. This CDR3 comprises 15 residues. This CDR3 is CASSELRGQGWTAFF. Here the CDR3 DNA reads TGTGCCAGCAGTGAATTGAGGGGACAGGGGTGGACTGCTTTCTTT.

The chain combines TRBV7-3 with TRBJ2-3; D is undetermined. Germline V gene sequence: CDR1 SGHTA, CDR2 FQGTGA. The CDR3 consists of 14 residues. Trimming cost V 5 bases and J 4 bases, with 13 bases left between them. Here the CDR3 reads CASSPLPSSDTQYF. CDR3 in DNA: TGTGCCAGCAGCCCCCTCCCTTCTTCAGATACGCAGTATTTT. Variable domain in full (rest from reference TRBV7-3 and TRBJ2-3): GAGVSQTPSNKVTEKGKYVELRCDPISGHTALYWYRQSLGQGPEFLIYFQGTGAADDSGLPNDRFFAVRPEGSVSTLKIQRTERGDSAVYLCASSPLPSSDTQYFGPGTRLTVL.

The V gene is TRBV30, the J gene TRBJ1-1; D perhaps matches TRBD1 (5 bases). The V end lost 2 bases, the J end lost 4 bases, and 20 bases lay between the germline ends. The CDR3 has 16 amino acids. Per germline, CDR1 GTSNPN and CDR2 SVGIG (reference sequence). CDR3 bases: TGTGCCTGGAGTCCAACCCGGGGGAGGAAGGGCACTGAAGCTTTCTTT. It is translated as CAWSPTRGRKGTEAFF.

J is TRBJ1-1 and V is TRBV29-1; TRBD1 is a possible D gene (5 bases). The V gene lost 0 bases and the J gene lost 7 bases, with 12 bases spanning the gap. CDR1 is SQVTM, CDR2 ANQGSEA, per germline. The CDR3 contains 13 residues. The CDR3 region is CSVEEGVGIEAFF. CDR3 nucleotide sequence: TGCAGCGTTGAAGAGGGGGTCGGGATTGAAGCTTTCTTT.

The CDR3 loop is CATSLEFEDYGYTF. DNA for the CDR3: TGTGCCACCAGCCTGGAGTTTGAGGATTATGGCTACACCTTC. The chain carries TRBV15 and TRBJ1-2; D gene ambiguous. CDR1 and CDR2 from the germline V gene are LNHNV and YYDKDF (reference sequence). Trimming shortened V by 5 bases and J by 5 bases, and 15 bases separated the two germline ends. The CDR3 has 14 residues.

This sequence joins TRBV29-1 and TRBJ1-1; D not resolved. Germline assignment: CDR1 SQVTM and CDR2 ANQGSEA. The ends were cut back, 6 bases at V and 4 bases at J, with 12 bases in the middle. This CDR3 spans 12 amino acids. This CDR3 is CSVLPEVTEAFF. The CDR3, as DNA: TGCAGCGTGTTACCTGAGGTCACTGAAGCTTTCTTT.

On this clone itself: At one boundary the junction diverges from the germline segment, which might be a read error. The V and J genes are TRBV2 and TRBJ2-5, with a weak D call TRBD2 (7 bases). Germline V lookup: CDR1 SNHLY, CDR2 FYNNEI. CDR3 size: 16 residues. DNA for the CDR3: TGTGCCAGCAGTAGAGGGGGGGTTCGCCACCAGGAGACCCAGTACTTC. Encoded protein: CASSRGGVRHQETQYF.

This chain connects TRBV7-9 to TRBJ2-3; possibly TRBD2 for D (6 bases). Trimming removed 6 bases at V and 2 bases at J, with 15 bases between. Germline assignment: CDR1 SEHNR and CDR2 FQNEAQ (reference sequence). The CDR3 runs to 15 residues. The CDR3 nucleotides read TGTGCCAGCAGTCGTAGCGGACCTGCCACAGATACGCAGTATTTT. This codes for CASSRSGPATDTQYF.

This clone has just a few counts. J is TRBJ1-2 and V is TRBV6-4; 8 bases match TRBD1. The germline CDR1 and CDR2 sequences are MRHNA and SNTAGT. J gave up 6 bases and V 2 bases, and 2 bases lay outside the gene matches. CDR3 length: 13 residues. The CDR3 region has the DNA TGTGCCAGCAGTGACACAGGGGGGAATGGCTACACCTTC. It specifies CASSDTGGNGYTF.

With respect to this clone: Other DNA sequences in this specimen translate into the identical CDR3. The chain couples TRBV5-4 to TRBJ2-1, with D perhaps TRBD1 or TRBD2 (5 bases each). V was cut by 4 bases and J by 0 bases, with 11 bases left in between. The CDR3 is 15 amino acids. From germline, CDR1 is SGHNT and CDR2 YYREEE (reference sequence). CDR3 DNA: TGTGCCAGCAGCCCTGGGACGTCCTCCTACAATGAGCAGTTCTTC. It codes for CASSPGTSSYNEQFF. Full variable domain (outside the CDR3, taken from reference TRBV5-4 and TRBJ2-1): ETGVTQSPTHLIKTRGQQVTLRCSSQSGHNTVSWYQQALGQGPQFIFQYYREEENGRGNFPPRFSGLQFPNYSSELNVNALELDDSALYLCASSPGTSSYNEQFFGPGTRLTVL.

This clone was observed a single time. The CDR3 DNA follows: TGCGCCAGCAGCTTGGAGGGCCTAGGGCTAGGCAATCAGCCCCAGCATTTT. Protein product: CASSLEGLGLGNQPQHF. The V and J genes are TRBV5-1 and TRBJ1-5; D is ambiguous. This CDR3 is built from 17 residues. V was shortened by 0 bases and J by 2 bases, with 15 bases between the two germline ends. Germline V gene data show CDR1 as SGHRS and CDR2 as YFSETQ. The variable domain in full, with the rest retrieved from reference TRBV5-1 and TRBJ1-5, is KAGVTQTPRYLIKTRGQQVTLSCSPISGHRSVSWYQQTPGQGLQFLFEYFSETQRNKGNFPGRFSGRQFSNSRSEMNVSTLELGDSALYLCASSLEGLGLGNQPQHFGDGTRLSIL.

This clone was counted once. CDR3 region: CASSAGLAGGSYNEQFF. DNA of the CDR3: TGTGCCAGCAGCGCCGGACTAGCGGGAGGATCCTACAATGAGCAGTTCTTC. The gene calls are TRBV9 and TRBJ2-1; 14 bases are shared with TRBD2. The CDR3 covers 17 residues. Trimming cost V 3 bases and J 1 base; bases outside gene matches: 3. Germline values: CDR1 SGDLS, CDR2 YYNGEE.

This clone was picked up one time. The CDR3 coding sequence is TGTGCCACCAGCAGGGGGGCGGGGAACCAAGAGACCCAGTACTTC. Its protein is CATSRGAGNQETQYF. The chain recombines TRBV15 with TRBJ2-5; the D gene could be TRBD1 or TRBD2 (6 bases each). Germline CDR1 is LNHNV and CDR2 is YYDKDF (reference sequence). This CDR3 has 15 residues. The V gene lost 3 bases and the J gene lost 0 bases, with 11 bases spanning the gap.

This clone was seen ten or more times. The V gene is TRBV5-1, the J gene TRBJ1-6; 11 bases match TRBD1. V dropped 5 bases and J dropped 12; count of bases not matched to a gene: 7. The CDR3 covers 14 residues. The germline CDR1 and CDR2 sequences are SGHRS and YFSETQ. The DNA of the CDR3 is TGCGCCAGCAGTTCTGGACAGGGGGCGGAACCCCTCCACTTT. It codes for CASSSGQGAEPLHF. The full variable domain, with the rest looked up from reference TRBV5-1 and TRBJ1-6, is KAGVTQTPRYLIKTRGQQVTLSCSPISGHRSVSWYQQTPGQGLQFLFEYFSETQRNKGNFPGRFSGRQFSNSRSEMNVSTLELGDSALYLCASSSGQGAEPLHFGNGTRLTVT.

This chain uses TRBV10-3 with TRBJ1-1, with D tentatively TRBD1 (6 bases). CDR1 and CDR2 from the germline V gene are ENHRY and SYGVKD. The CDR3 has 12 residues. V lost 4 bases to trimming and J lost 4 bases, with 7 bases between them. As DNA, the CDR3 is TGTGCCATCAGTGGGACAGCCACTGAAGCTTTCTTT. Encoded protein: CAISGTATEAFF.

The chain couples TRBV5-1 to TRBJ2-1; 15 positions match TRBD2. CDR3 length: 17 amino acids. The germline CDR1 and CDR2 sequences are SGHRS and YFSETQ. V lost 4 bases, J lost 7 bases, and 9 bases stayed unmatched. CDR3 residues: CASSLRPGLAGGNEQFF. In DNA, the CDR3 is TGCGCCAGCAGCCTTCGTCCGGGACTAGCGGGAGGTAATGAGCAGTTCTTC.

This clone was picked up one time. This chain joins TRBV11-2 and TRBJ2-3, with 12 bases aligning to TRBD2. V gave up 10 bases and J gave up 4 bases; unmatched junction bases: 6. Looked up from germline, CDR1 is SGHAT and CDR2 is FQNNGV. The CDR3 loop spans 14 amino acids. CDR3 residues: CATATSGSPDTQYF. DNA of the CDR3: TGTGCCACCGCGACTAGCGGGAGCCCAGATACGCAGTATTTT.

The V and J genes are TRBV27 and TRBJ2-5; 9 bases are shared with TRBD2. CDR1 is MNHEY and CDR2 is SMNVEV in the germline V gene (reference sequence). The CDR3 consists of 16 residues. The V segment lost 5 bases and the J segment 0 bases; nucleotides outside the gene matches: 7. The chain's CDR3 is CASSRKSGRNQETQYF. The CDR3 bases are TGTGCCAGCAGTAGAAAAAGCGGGAGGAACCAAGAGACCCAGTACTTC.